Below are 5 T cell receptor beta chains sequenced from a single sample in a study of Ad26.COV2.S vaccination and SARS-CoV-2 variants. Treatment meaning: approximately 18 received Ad26.COV2.S at low or high dose, single or two shots; five or six received placebo; per-sample allocation not given. Day 63 following the first vaccine or placebo injection was when the samples were taken. Profiling relied on immunoSEQ multiplex PCR, and the TCRdb table lists in-frame clones only, not all of them. This table has some 290,000 clones, more than 70% appearing once. The source was peripheral blood, collected in a trial of Ad26.COV2.S vaccine versus placebo. These receptors were collected from a person between 18 and 65 years old who received the Ad26.COV2.S COVID-19 vaccine or a placebo.

The chain recombines TRBV7-2 with TRBJ1-2, with D unclear. V lost 3 bases to trimming and J lost 3 bases, with 8 bases between them. The CDR3 is 13 residues long. Germline V gene data show CDR1 as SGHTA and CDR2 as FQGNSA. The DNA for the CDR3 is TGTGCCAGCAGCTTTCTGGGTGACTATGGCTACACCTTC. It yields the protein CASSFLGDYGYTF. Combining the CDR3 with reference TRBV7-2 and TRBJ1-2 gives the whole variable domain GAGVSQSPSNKVTEKGKDVELRCDPISGHTALYWYRQSLGQGLEFLIYFQGNSAPDKSGLPSDRFSAERTGGSVSTLTIQRTQQEDSAVYLCASSFLGDYGYTFGSGTRLTVV.

V usage is TRBV6-2 or TRBV6-3 and J usage is TRBJ2-7; 11 bases are shared with TRBD2. V lost 6 bases, J lost 0 bases, and 16 bases stayed unmatched. The CDR3 totals 19 residues. Per germline, CDR1 MNHEY and CDR2 SVGEGT. The CDR3 is CASSLARSLGLAASYEQYF. The CDR3 DNA is TGTGCCAGCAGCCTCGCCCGTTCCCTGGGACTAGCGGCCTCCTACGAGCAGTACTTC.

This rearrangement joins TRBV7-2 to TRBJ1-2; D gene uncertain. CDR1 and CDR2 (germline): SGHTA, FQGNSA. The CDR3 sequence is 12 residues long. The V end was cut by 1 base, the J end by 2 bases, with 2 bases between. CDR3 bases: TGTGCCAGCAGCTTAGGCAACTATGGCTACACCTTC. Its translation: CASSLGNYGYTF.

This rearrangement joins TRBV19 to TRBJ1-1, with unresolved D. Germline lookup yields CDR1 LNHDA and CDR2 SQIVND (reference sequence). Deletions cut 1 base from V and 6 bases from J, with 12 bases between. The CDR3 contains 14 residues. CDR3 amino acids: CASSIVRGKAEAFF. The CDR3 nucleotides read TGTGCCAGTAGTATAGTCAGAGGAAAAGCTGAAGCTTTCTTT.

V is TRBV15 and J is TRBJ2-1, with a tentative D call TRBD1 (6 bases). Per germline, CDR1 LNHNV and CDR2 YYDKDF (reference sequence). This CDR3 contains 16 residues. Deletions cut 0 bases from V and 4 bases from J, with 13 bases between. The CDR3 sequence is CATSRDPGGQYNEQFF. DNA of the CDR3: TGTGCCACCAGCAGAGATCCTGGTGGACAGTACAATGAGCAGTTCTTC.